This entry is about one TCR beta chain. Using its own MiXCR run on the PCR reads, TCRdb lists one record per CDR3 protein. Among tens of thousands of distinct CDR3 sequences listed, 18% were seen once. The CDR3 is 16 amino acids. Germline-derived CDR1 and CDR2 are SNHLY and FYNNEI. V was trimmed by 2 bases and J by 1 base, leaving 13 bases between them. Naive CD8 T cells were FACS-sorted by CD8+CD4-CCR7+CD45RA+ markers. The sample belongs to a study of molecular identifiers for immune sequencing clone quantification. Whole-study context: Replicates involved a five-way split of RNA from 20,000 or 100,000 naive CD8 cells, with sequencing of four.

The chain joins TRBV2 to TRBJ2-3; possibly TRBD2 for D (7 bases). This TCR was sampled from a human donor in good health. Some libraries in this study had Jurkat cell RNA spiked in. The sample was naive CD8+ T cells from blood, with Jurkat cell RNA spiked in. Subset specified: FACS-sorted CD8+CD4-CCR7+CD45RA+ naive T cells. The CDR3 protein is CASSEWGGGGTDTQYF. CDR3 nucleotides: TGTGCCAGCAGTGAATGGGGGGGCGGGGGCACAGATACGCAGTATTTT. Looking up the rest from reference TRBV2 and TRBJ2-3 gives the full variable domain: EPEVTQTPSHQVTQMGQEVILRCVPISNHLYFYWYRQILGQKVEFLVSFYNNEISEKSEIFDDQFSVERPDGSNFTLKIRSTKLEDSAMYFCASSEWGGGGTDTQYFGPGTRLTVL.